The rows below give T cell receptor beta chains drawn from one sample of a study of beta chain features in type 1 diabetes. Profiled with immunoSEQ multiplex PCR; TCRdb holds only in-frame clones, not every one. The sample holds about 41,000 clones, approximately 61% seen once. Sequenced material: Tregs from blood. Receptor source: a man younger than 40 with type 1 diabetes. Some clones in this sample may be carry-over from other donors' samples. CDR3s include the opening cysteine and the closing phenylalanine or tryptophan. D genes are given only for firm matches. Size tells how often a clone was seen (once, few, many) or the class of an expanded clone, and some rows leave it out.

v_call: TRBV6-6; j_call: TRBJ2-3; clone_size: NA; d_call: NA; cdr3_nt: TGTGCCAGCAAGGGGGGGTCGGTTGATACGCAGTATTTT; cdr3_aa: CASKGGSVDTQYF
v_call: TRBV12-5; j_call: TRBJ2-2; clone_size: NA; d_call: NA; cdr3_nt: TGTGCTAGTGGTTTGTTTCGGACAGCCCGAGACACCGGGGAGCTGTTTTTT; cdr3_aa: CASGLFRTARDTGELFF
v_call: TRBV5-1; j_call: TRBJ1-5; clone_size: few; d_call: NA; cdr3_nt: TGCGCCAGCAGCGAGGGAGATAGCAATCAGCCCCAGCATTTT; cdr3_aa: CASSEGDSNQPQHF
v_call: TRBV28; j_call: TRBJ1-1; clone_size: once; d_call: NA; cdr3_nt: TGTGCCACCTCACGTCGGGGGGTTGTCTTCACTGAAGCTTTCTTT; cdr3_aa: CATSRRGVVFTEAFF
v_call: TRBV19; j_call: TRBJ2-5; clone_size: few; d_call: TRBD2; cdr3_nt: TGTGCCAGTAGGGAGAGCGGGGGGCAAGAGACCCAGTACTTC; cdr3_aa: CASRESGGQETQYF
v_call: TRBV18; j_call: TRBJ1-6; clone_size: few; d_call: TRBD1; cdr3_nt: TGTGCCAGCTCACCGACAGGGGACCCACCCCTCCACTTT; cdr3_aa: CASSPTGDPPLHF
v_call: TRBV14; j_call: TRBJ2-7; clone_size: NA; d_call: NA; cdr3_nt: TGTGCCAGCAGCCACCCCGGGACACAATCCTACGAGCAGTACTTC; cdr3_aa: CASSHPGTQSYEQYF
v_call: TRBV5-4; j_call: TRBJ2-1; clone_size: NA; d_call: TRBD2; cdr3_nt: TGTGCCAGCAGCTCCGGGGGGGCCGGGTACAATGAGCAGTTCTTC; cdr3_aa: CASSSGGAGYNEQFF
v_call: TRBV5-1; j_call: TRBJ2-1; clone_size: once; d_call: NA; cdr3_nt: TGCGCCAGCAGCCGTTCACAGGGTTACTCCTACAATGAGCAGTTCTTC; cdr3_aa: CASSRSQGYSYNEQFF
v_call: TRBV4-1; j_call: TRBJ2-6; clone_size: NA; d_call: TRBD2; cdr3_nt: TGCGCCAGCAGCCAAGAGGGGCGGGGGGTCGGGGCCAACGTCCTGACTTTC; cdr3_aa: CASSQEGRGVGANVLTF
v_call: TRBV6-1; j_call: TRBJ2-7; clone_size: NA; d_call: NA; cdr3_nt: TGTGCCAGCACGGAACAGGGAGACTACGAGCAGTACTTC; cdr3_aa: CASTEQGDYEQYF
v_call: TRBV2; j_call: TRBJ1-5; clone_size: NA; d_call: TRBD1; cdr3_nt: TGTGCCAGCAGTGCCCTGGACAGGAGTGGCAGGCCCCAGCATTTT; cdr3_aa: CASSALDRSGRPQHF
v_call: TRBV7-8; j_call: TRBJ2-2; clone_size: few; d_call: NA; cdr3_nt: TGTGCCAGCAGCTTCTTCCTCACCGGGGAGCTGTTTTTT; cdr3_aa: CASSFFLTGELFF
v_call: TRBV5-4; j_call: TRBJ1-6; clone_size: NA; d_call: NA; cdr3_nt: TGTGCCAGCAGCTTGCAAGAGTCACCCCTCCACTTT; cdr3_aa: CASSLQESPLHF
v_call: TRBV6-5; j_call: TRBJ2-3; clone_size: NA; d_call: NA; cdr3_nt: TGTGCCAGCAGTTACGACAGGACTAGCACAGATACGCAGTATTTT; cdr3_aa: CASSYDRTSTDTQYF
v_call: TRBV7-7; j_call: TRBJ2-3; clone_size: once; d_call: TRBD2; cdr3_nt: TGTGCTAGCAGCCCGGGACTAGCGTCGGATACGCAGTATTTT; cdr3_aa: CASSPGLASDTQYF
v_call: TRBV11-2; j_call: TRBJ1-1; clone_size: NA; d_call: NA; cdr3_nt: TGTGCCAGCAGCTTAGCGGGAGCGAACACTGAAGCTTTCTTT; cdr3_aa: CASSLAGANTEAFF
v_call: TRBV10-2; j_call: TRBJ1-1; clone_size: NA; d_call: TRBD1; cdr3_nt: TGCGCCAGCATCTCCGGGACAGGGGGCGCATCGGAAGCTTTCTTT; cdr3_aa: CASISGTGGASEAFF
v_call: TRBV5-4; j_call: TRBJ2-1; clone_size: NA; d_call: NA; cdr3_nt: TGTGCCAGCAGCTCCAGCGGGCTCGGCGGTGAGCAGTTCTTC; cdr3_aa: CASSSSGLGGEQFF
v_call: TRBV30; j_call: TRBJ2-7; clone_size: NA; d_call: TRBD1; cdr3_nt: TGTGCCTGGAGTGGCGGGACAGGGGATTTCGAGCAGTACTTC; cdr3_aa: CAWSGGTGDFEQYF
v_call: TRBV7-2; j_call: TRBJ2-1; clone_size: NA; d_call: NA; cdr3_nt: TGTGCCAGCAGCCCCTTCAGGGAGCAGTTCTTC; cdr3_aa: CASSPFREQFF
v_call: TRBV13; j_call: TRBJ2-5; clone_size: NA; d_call: TRBD2; cdr3_nt: TGTGCCAGCAGCTTATCTAGCGGGGGGGTCCAAGAGACCCAGTACTTC; cdr3_aa: CASSLSSGGVQETQYF
v_call: TRBV4-1; j_call: TRBJ2-3; clone_size: NA; d_call: TRBD1; cdr3_nt: TGCGCCAGCAACCCTAGGACAGGGGGCAAGGATACGCAGTATTTT; cdr3_aa: CASNPRTGGKDTQYF
v_call: TRBV18; j_call: TRBJ1-1; clone_size: NA; d_call: NA; cdr3_nt: TGTGCCAGCTCACCCACCCCCTCGGACACTGAAGCTTTCTTT; cdr3_aa: CASSPTPSDTEAFF
v_call: TRBV5-6; j_call: TRBJ1-1; clone_size: NA; d_call: NA; cdr3_nt: TGTGCCAGCAGCTTACAGAACACTGAAGCTTTCTTT; cdr3_aa: CASSLQNTEAFF
v_call: TRBV27; j_call: TRBJ2-2; clone_size: NA; d_call: TRBD2; cdr3_nt: TGTGCCAGCAGTTTCCCAGGACTAGCGGGGGGCCTTCGGACCGGGGAGCTGTTTTTT; cdr3_aa: CASSFPGLAGGLRTGELFF
v_call: TRBV18; j_call: TRBJ1-2; clone_size: NA; d_call: TRBD1; cdr3_nt: TGTGCCAGCTCCCTACAGGGGGCACAAGGCTACACCTTC; cdr3_aa: CASSLQGAQGYTF
v_call: TRBV7-2; j_call: TRBJ2-7; clone_size: NA; d_call: TRBD1; cdr3_nt: TGTGCCAGCAGTCTTACAGGGGGGAGCTCCTACGAGCAGTACTTC; cdr3_aa: CASSLTGGSSYEQYF
v_call: TRBV5-1; j_call: TRBJ2-1; clone_size: NA; d_call: NA; cdr3_nt: TGCGCCAGCAGTGTTGGAGGGAGTTCCTACAATGAGCAGTTCTTC; cdr3_aa: CASSVGGSSYNEQFF
v_call: TRBV5-4; j_call: TRBJ2-5; clone_size: once; d_call: NA; cdr3_nt: TGTGCCAGCAGTTCGACTCACGACCAAGAGACCCAGTACTTC; cdr3_aa: CASSSTHDQETQYF
v_call: TRBV19; j_call: TRBJ1-5; clone_size: few; d_call: TRBD1; cdr3_nt: TGTGCCAGTAGTGTCCGGGACAGGGGGTTTCAGCCCCAGCATTTT; cdr3_aa: CASSVRDRGFQPQHF
v_call: TRBV7-3; j_call: TRBJ2-7; clone_size: NA; d_call: TRBD1; cdr3_nt: TGTGCCAGCAGCTTATCGGGACAGGGCCTGGACGAGCAGTACTTC; cdr3_aa: CASSLSGQGLDEQYF
v_call: TRBV18; j_call: TRBJ1-5; clone_size: NA; d_call: NA; cdr3_nt: TGTGCCAGCTCATCCCCGCAGGGTTGGGAGCCCCAGCATTTT; cdr3_aa: CASSSPQGWEPQHF
v_call: TRBV7-9; j_call: TRBJ1-4; clone_size: once; d_call: NA; cdr3_nt: TGTGCCAGCAGCGTAACAGGGTTTGAAAAACTGTTTTTT; cdr3_aa: CASSVTGFEKLFF
v_call: TRBV11-2; j_call: TRBJ2-7; clone_size: once; d_call: NA; cdr3_nt: TGTGCCAGCAGCTTTACCTACGAGCAGTACTTC; cdr3_aa: CASSFTYEQYF
v_call: TRBV11-2; j_call: TRBJ2-3; clone_size: once; d_call: TRBD2; cdr3_nt: TGTGCCAGCAGCCCACCGGGCGGGGGACCTAGCACAGATACGCAGTATTTT; cdr3_aa: CASSPPGGGPSTDTQYF
v_call: TRBV11-3; j_call: TRBJ1-1; clone_size: once; d_call: NA; cdr3_nt: TGTGCCAGCAGCTTAGCGGTGAACACTGAAGCTTTCTTT; cdr3_aa: CASSLAVNTEAFF
v_call: TRBV11-2; j_call: TRBJ1-2; clone_size: once; d_call: NA; cdr3_nt: TGTGCCAGCAGCTCTGGGCCCTATGGCTACACCTTC; cdr3_aa: CASSSGPYGYTF